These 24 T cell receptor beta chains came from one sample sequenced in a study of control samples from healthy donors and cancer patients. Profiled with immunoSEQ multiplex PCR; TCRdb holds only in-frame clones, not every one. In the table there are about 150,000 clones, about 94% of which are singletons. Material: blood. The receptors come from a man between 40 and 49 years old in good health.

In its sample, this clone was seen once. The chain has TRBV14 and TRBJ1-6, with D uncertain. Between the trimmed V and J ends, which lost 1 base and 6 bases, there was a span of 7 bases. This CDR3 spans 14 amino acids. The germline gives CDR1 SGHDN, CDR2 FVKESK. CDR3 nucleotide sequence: TGTGCCAGCAGCCAAGGGTTTCCTAATTCACCCCTCCACTTT. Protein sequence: CASSQGFPNSPLHF.

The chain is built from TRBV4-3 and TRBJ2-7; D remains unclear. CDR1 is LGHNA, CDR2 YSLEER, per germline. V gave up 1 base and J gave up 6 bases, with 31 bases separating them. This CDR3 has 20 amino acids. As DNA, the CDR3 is TGCGCCAGCAGCCAAGGTCCGCTCAGTACCCTAACGGTGGTACCCTCCGAGCAGTACTTC. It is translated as CASSQGPLSTLTVVPSEQYF.

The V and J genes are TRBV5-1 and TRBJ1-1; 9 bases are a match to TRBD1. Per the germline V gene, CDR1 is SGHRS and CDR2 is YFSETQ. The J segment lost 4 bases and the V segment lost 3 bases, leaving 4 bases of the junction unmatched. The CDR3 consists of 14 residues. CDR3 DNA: TGCGCCAGCAGCTCTGGGACAGGGACCACTGAAGCTTTCTTT. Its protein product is CASSSGTGTTEAFF. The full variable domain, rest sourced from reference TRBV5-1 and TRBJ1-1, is KAGVTQTPRYLIKTRGQQVTLSCSPISGHRSVSWYQQTPGQGLQFLFEYFSETQRNKGNFPGRFSGRQFSNSRSEMNVSTLELGDSALYLCASSSGTGTTEAFFGQGTRLTVV.

CDR3 in amino acids: CASSLEGQPQHF. The DNA of the CDR3 is TGTGCCAGCAGCTTGGAGGGTCAGCCCCAGCATTTT. The rearrangement links TRBV5-6 to TRBJ1-5; no reliable D call. The V end lost 0 bases, the J end lost 6 bases, and 4 bases lay between the germline ends. The germline gives CDR1 SGHDT, CDR2 YYEEEE. The CDR3 covers 12 residues.

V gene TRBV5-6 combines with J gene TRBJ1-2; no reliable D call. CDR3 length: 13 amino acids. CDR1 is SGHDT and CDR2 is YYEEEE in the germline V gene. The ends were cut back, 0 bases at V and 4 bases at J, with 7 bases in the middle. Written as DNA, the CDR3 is TGTGCCAGCAGCTTGGCCAAGGGCTATGGCTACACCTTC. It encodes CASSLAKGYGYTF.

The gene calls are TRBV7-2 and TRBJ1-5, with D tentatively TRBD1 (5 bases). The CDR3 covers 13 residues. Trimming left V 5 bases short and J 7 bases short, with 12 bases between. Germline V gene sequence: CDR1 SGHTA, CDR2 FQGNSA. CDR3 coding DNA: TGTGCCAGCAGCGCAGGGACCGAGCAGCCCCAGCATTTT. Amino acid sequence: CASSAGTEQPQHF.

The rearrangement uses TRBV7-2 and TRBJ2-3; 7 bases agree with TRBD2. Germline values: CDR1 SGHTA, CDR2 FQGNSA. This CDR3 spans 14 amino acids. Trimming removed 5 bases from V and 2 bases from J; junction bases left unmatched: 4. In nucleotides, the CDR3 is TGTGCCAGCAGCCCGGGGGACTACACAGATACGCAGTATTTT. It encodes CASSPGDYTDTQYF.

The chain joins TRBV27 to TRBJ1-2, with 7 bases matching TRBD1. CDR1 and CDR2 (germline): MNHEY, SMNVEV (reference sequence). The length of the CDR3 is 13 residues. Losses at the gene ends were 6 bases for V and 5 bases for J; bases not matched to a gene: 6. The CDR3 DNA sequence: TGTGCCAGCAGGGGCTCGGGACAGTATGGCTACACCTTC. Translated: CASRGSGQYGYTF.

The CDR3 protein is CASSQRQGTEAFF. Written as DNA, the CDR3 is TGTGCCAGCAGCCAGAGACAGGGCACTGAAGCTTTCTTT. V usage is TRBV6-6 and J usage is TRBJ1-1, with 7 bases aligning to TRBD1. Per germline, CDR1 MNHNY and CDR2 SVGAGI (reference sequence). The junction had 5 bases not matched to a gene; V was cut back by 6 bases and J by 4 bases. The CDR3 has 13 amino acids.

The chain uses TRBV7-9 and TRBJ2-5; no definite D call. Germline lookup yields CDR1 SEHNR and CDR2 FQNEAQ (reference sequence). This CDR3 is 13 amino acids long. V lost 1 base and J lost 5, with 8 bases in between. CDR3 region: CASSLGARETQYF. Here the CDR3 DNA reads TGTGCCAGCAGCTTAGGAGCGCGGGAGACCCAGTACTTC.

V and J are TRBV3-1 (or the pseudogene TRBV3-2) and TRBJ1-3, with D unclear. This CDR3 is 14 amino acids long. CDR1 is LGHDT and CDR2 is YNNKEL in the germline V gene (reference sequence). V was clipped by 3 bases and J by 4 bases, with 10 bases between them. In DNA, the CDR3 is TGTGCCAGCAGCCACAGTTTTTCAGGAAACACCATATATTTT. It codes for CASSHSFSGNTIYF.

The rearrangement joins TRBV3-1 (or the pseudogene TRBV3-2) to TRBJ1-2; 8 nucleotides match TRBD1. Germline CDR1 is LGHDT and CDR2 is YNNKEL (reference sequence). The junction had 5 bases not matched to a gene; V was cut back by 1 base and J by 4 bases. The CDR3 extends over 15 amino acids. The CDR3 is CASSQGLGTGYGYTF. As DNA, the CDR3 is TGTGCCAGCAGCCAAGGTTTGGGGACAGGCTATGGCTACACCTTC.

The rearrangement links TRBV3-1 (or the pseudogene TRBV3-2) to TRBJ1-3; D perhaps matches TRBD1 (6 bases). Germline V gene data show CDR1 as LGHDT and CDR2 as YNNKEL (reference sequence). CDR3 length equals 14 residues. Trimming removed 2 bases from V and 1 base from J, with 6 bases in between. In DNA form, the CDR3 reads TGTGCCAGCAGCCAACAGGGGTCTGGAAACACCATATATTTT. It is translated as CASSQQGSGNTIYF.

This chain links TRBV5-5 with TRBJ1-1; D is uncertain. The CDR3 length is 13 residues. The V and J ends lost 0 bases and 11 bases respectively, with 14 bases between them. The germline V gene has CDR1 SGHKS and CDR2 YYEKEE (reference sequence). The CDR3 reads CASSLAGVPGAFF. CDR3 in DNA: TGTGCCAGCAGCTTGGCCGGGGTCCCGGGGGCTTTCTTT.

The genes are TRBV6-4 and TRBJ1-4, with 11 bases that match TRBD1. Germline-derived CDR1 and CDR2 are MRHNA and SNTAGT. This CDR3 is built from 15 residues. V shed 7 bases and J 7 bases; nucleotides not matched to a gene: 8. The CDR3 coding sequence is TGTGCCAGCAAAAGGACAGGGGGCGGAGGTGAAAAACTGTTTTTT. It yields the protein CASKRTGGGGEKLFF.

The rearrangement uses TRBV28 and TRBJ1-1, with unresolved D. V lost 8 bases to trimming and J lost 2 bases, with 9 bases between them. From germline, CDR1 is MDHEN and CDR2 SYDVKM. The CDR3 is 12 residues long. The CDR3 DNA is TGTGCCAGCGGGGAGGTAAACACTGAAGCTTTCTTT. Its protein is CASGEVNTEAFF.

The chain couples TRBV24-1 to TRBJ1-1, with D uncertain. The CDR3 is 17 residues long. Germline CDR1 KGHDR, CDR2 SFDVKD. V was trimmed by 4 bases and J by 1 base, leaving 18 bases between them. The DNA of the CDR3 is TGTGCCACCAGTGACCCCGACATTATACGGGAGAACACTGAAGCTTTCTTT. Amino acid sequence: CATSDPDIIRENTEAFF.

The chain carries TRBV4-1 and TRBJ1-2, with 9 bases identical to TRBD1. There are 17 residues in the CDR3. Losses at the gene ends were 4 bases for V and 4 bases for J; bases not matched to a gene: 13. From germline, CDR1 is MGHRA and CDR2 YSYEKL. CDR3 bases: TGCGCCAGCAGCCCGTCCGGGGGGACAGGGTCTTCCTATGGCTACACCTTC. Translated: CASSPSGGTGSSYGYTF.

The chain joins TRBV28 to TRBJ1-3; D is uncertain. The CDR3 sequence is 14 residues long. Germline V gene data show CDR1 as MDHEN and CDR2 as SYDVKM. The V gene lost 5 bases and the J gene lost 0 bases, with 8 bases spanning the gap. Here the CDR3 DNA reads TGTGCCAGCAGTCCCGCCTCCTCTGGAAACACCATATATTTT. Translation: CASSPASSGNTIYF.

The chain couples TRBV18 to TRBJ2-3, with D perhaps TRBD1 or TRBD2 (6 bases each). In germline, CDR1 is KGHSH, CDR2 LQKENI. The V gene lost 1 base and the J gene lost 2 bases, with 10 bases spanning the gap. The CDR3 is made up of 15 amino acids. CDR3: CASSPRGADTDTQYF. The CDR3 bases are TGTGCCAGCTCACCACGGGGGGCCGACACAGATACGCAGTATTTT.

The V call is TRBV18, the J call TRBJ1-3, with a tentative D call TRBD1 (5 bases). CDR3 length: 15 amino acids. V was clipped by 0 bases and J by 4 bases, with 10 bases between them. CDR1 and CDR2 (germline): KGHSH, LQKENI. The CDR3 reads CASSPPKGAGNTIYF. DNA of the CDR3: TGTGCCAGCTCACCACCGAAAGGGGCCGGAAACACCATATATTTT.

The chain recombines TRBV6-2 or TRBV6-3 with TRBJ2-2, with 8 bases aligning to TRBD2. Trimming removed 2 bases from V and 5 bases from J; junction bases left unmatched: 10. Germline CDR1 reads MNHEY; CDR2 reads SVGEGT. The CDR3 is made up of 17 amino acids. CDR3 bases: TGTGCCAGCAGTTACGCACGAGGCGGGGGGAAAACCGGGGAGCTGTTTTTT. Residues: CASSYARGGGKTGELFF.

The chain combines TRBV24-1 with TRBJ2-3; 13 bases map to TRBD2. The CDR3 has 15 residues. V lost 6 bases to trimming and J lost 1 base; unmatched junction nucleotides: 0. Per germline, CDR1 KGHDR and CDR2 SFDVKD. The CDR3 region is CATSTSGGGTDTQYF. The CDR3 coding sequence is TGTGCCACCAGTACTAGCGGGGGGGGCACAGATACGCAGTATTTT.

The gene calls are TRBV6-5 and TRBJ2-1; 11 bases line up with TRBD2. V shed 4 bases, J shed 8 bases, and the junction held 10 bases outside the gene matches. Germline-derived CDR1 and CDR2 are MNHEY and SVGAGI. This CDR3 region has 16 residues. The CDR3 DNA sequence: TGTGCCAGCAGTTCCTTAGCGGGGGGGCTGTGGGATGAGCAGTTCTTC. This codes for CASSSLAGGLWDEQFF.